The 3 T cell receptor beta chains below come from one sample, sequenced in a study of blood T cell repertoires in COVID-19. Produced via immunoSEQ multiplex PCR; TCRdb's table is partial and in-frame only. The data contain approximately 250,000 clones, approximately 86% of them singletons. Sequencing used peripheral blood. These receptors came from a middle-aged man with active or convalescent COVID-19.

V and J are TRBV11-3 and TRBJ2-5, with 9 bases that match TRBD1. J was trimmed by 4 bases and V by 1 base; bases with no gene match: 7. The CDR3 covers 16 residues. From germline, CDR1 is SGHNT and CDR2 YENEEA. CDR3 sequence reads: CASSLGDRGVGETQYF. The CDR3 DNA follows: TGTGCCAGCAGCTTAGGCGACAGGGGGGTAGGAGAGACCCAGTACTTC.

This sequence joins TRBV16 and TRBJ2-2; no reliable D call. The CDR3 contains 15 residues. The germline V gene encodes CDR1 KGHSY and CDR2 FQNENV. Trimming took 5 bases from V and 1 from J, leaving 11 bases between them. DNA for the CDR3: TGTGCCAGCAGCACTATCGGTGGGAACACCGGGGAGCTGTTTTTT. It encodes CASSTIGGNTGELFF.

In its sample, this clone was seen a few times. CDR3 residues: CASSLSGTNYNEQFF. Here the CDR3 DNA reads TGTGCCAGCAGTTTATCCGGGACTAACTACAATGAGCAGTTCTTC. J is TRBJ2-1 and V is TRBV27, with 7 bases fitting TRBD2. CDR3 length equals 15 residues. Germline trimming cut 0 bases from V and 3 bases from J; bases unmatched to any gene: 2. In germline, CDR1 is MNHEY, CDR2 SMNVEV (reference sequence).